This T cell receptor beta chain was observed in a study of control samples from healthy donors and cancer patients. CDR3 length: 13 amino acids. The germline V and J ends were trimmed by 2 bases and 6 bases, with 8 bases remaining between them. Looked up from germline, CDR1 is SGHTA and CDR2 is FQGNSA. Assay: immunoSEQ multiplex PCR; the TCRdb copy retains only in-frame clones and omits some. Found here are 150,000 or so clones, roughly 90% of them singletons; the top ten hold about 1.9%. Specimen: blood. The receptor's source is a woman aged 45-65 years in good health. The V gene is TRBV7-2, the J gene TRBJ1-5; D not resolved. CDR3 bases: TGTGCCAGCAGCTTAATACTTGGTCAGCCCCAGCATTTT. Protein sequence: CASSLILGQPQHF. The full variable domain, in which reference TRBV7-2 and TRBJ1-5 provide the parts outside the CDR3, is GAGVSQSPSNKVTEKGKDVELRCDPISGHTALYWYRQSLGQGLEFLIYFQGNSAPDKSGLPSDRFSAERTGGSVSTLTIQRTQQEDSAVYLCASSLILGQPQHFGDGTRLSIL.